The 30 T cell receptor beta chains presented below share a single source sample, sequenced in a study of blood T cell repertoires in COVID-19. Only in-frame clones appear in the TCRdb table, and some are missing; sequencing was by immunoSEQ multiplex PCR. The repertoire holds 200,000 to 250,000 clones, with 80% to 90% as singletons. Sequencing was performed on peripheral blood. The receptors originated from a woman of 80 years or more with active or convalescent COVID-19.

The V call is TRBV28, the J call TRBJ2-7; possible D gene TRBD1, 6 bases. V lost 6 bases to trimming and J lost 2 bases, with 14 bases between them. This CDR3 is built from 14 residues. Germline CDR1 and CDR2: MDHEN and SYDVKM. CDR3 sequence: CASSTGLGTYEQYF. CDR3 bases: TGTGCCAGCAGCACAGGGTTGGGAACCTACGAGCAGTACTTC.

This clone was observed once. V and J are TRBV5-1 and TRBJ2-2; 7 nucleotides line up with TRBD2. Germline values: CDR1 SGHRS, CDR2 YFSETQ. CDR3 size: 14 residues. Trimming took 4 bases from V and 4 from J; bases not matched to a gene: 4. This CDR3 is CASSREVVTGELFF. CDR3 nucleotide sequence: TGCGCCAGCAGCCGGGAGGTCGTCACCGGGGAGCTGTTTTTT. The complete variable domain, with remaining parts taken from reference TRBV5-1 and TRBJ2-2, reads KAGVTQTPRYLIKTRGQQVTLSCSPISGHRSVSWYQQTPGQGLQFLFEYFSETQRNKGNFPGRFSGRQFSNSRSEMNVSTLELGDSALYLCASSREVVTGELFFGEGSRLTVL.

The rearrangement links TRBV7-2 to TRBJ2-2; 9 bases line up with TRBD2. With 5 bases clipped from V and 8 bases from J, the junction kept 9 bases outside the gene matches. The germline V gene has CDR1 SGHTA and CDR2 FQGNSA. This CDR3 has 15 amino acids. CDR3 sequence reads: CASSRWASGIGELFF. The CDR3 nucleotides read TGTGCCAGCAGCCGTTGGGCTAGCGGGATAGGGGAGCTGTTTTTT.

The chain couples TRBV11-3 to TRBJ1-6, with D possibly matching TRBD1 (5 bases). The CDR3 sequence is 15 residues long. V lost 5 bases and J 10 bases, leaving 18 bases between the germline ends. Germline assignment: CDR1 SGHNT and CDR2 YENEEA. The CDR3 here is CASSIGHTPSSPLHF. The CDR3 DNA reads as TGTGCCAGCAGCATTGGACACACCCCATCATCACCCCTCCACTTT.

The chain recombines TRBV27 with TRBJ2-3, with TRBD1 matching 8 bases. V lost 5 bases and J lost 8; bases outside the gene matches: 15. Germline V CDR1 and CDR2: MNHEY, SMNVEV (reference sequence). The CDR3 runs to 16 residues. CDR3 sequence: CASSRYDTGGEGTQYF. CDR3 nucleotides: TGTGCCAGCAGTAGATACGACACAGGGGGAGAGGGTACGCAGTATTTT.

The CDR3 DNA reads TGTGCCAGCAGCCAAGGCCTGGCGGAGAGGATCTCTGGGGCCAACGTCCTGACTTTC. Amino acid sequence: CASSQGLAERISGANVLTF. The rearrangement joins TRBV4-2 to TRBJ2-6; D gene unclear. Germline-derived CDR1 and CDR2 are LGHNA and YNFKEQ. Trimming stripped 1 base from V and 0 bases from J, with 16 bases between. This CDR3 has 19 amino acids.

This chain uses TRBV11-1 with TRBJ1-1, with D unresolved. V was shortened by 4 bases and J by 0 bases, with 12 bases between the two germline ends. The CDR3 extends over 15 amino acids. CDR1 and CDR2 from the germline V gene are SGHAT and FQDESV (reference sequence). This CDR3 reads CASSSHSKMNTEAFF. The CDR3 nucleotides are TGTGCCAGCAGCTCACACAGCAAAATGAACACTGAAGCTTTCTTT.

This clone came up a few times. The V and J genes are TRBV6-6 and TRBJ2-7; 8 positions match TRBD1. The V gene end was trimmed by 5 bases and the J gene end by 4 bases; junction bases not matched to a gene: 7. There are 14 residues in the CDR3. Germline V lookup: CDR1 MNHNY, CDR2 SVGAGI (reference sequence). This chain's CDR3 is CASSSPGQDYEQYF. The CDR3 nucleotides read TGTGCCAGCAGTAGTCCGGGACAGGATTACGAGCAGTACTTC.

The CDR3 loop is CASSLDRHTEAFF. The CDR3 DNA reads TGTGCCAGCAGCTTGGACAGGCACACTGAAGCTTTCTTT. The chain combines TRBV5-4 with TRBJ1-1, with D tentatively TRBD1 (5 bases). With 0 bases removed from V and 3 bases from J, the gap between germline ends came to 6 bases. The germline V gene encodes CDR1 SGHNT and CDR2 YYREEE (reference sequence). The CDR3 is made up of 13 amino acids.

The rearrangement uses TRBV27 and TRBJ1-5; TRBD1 agrees at 9 bases. The CDR3 is 18 residues long. CDR1 is MNHEY, CDR2 SMNVEV, per germline (reference sequence). Trimming took 4 bases from V and 2 from J; bases not matched to a gene: 12. The CDR3 coding sequence is TGTGCCAGCAGTTCGTGGGACAGGGCACTCAAGGGCAATCAGCCCCAGCATTTT. It codes for CASSSWDRALKGNQPQHF.

The chain recombines TRBV9 with TRBJ1-5, with 7 positions matching TRBD1. This CDR3 has 14 residues. V gave up 3 bases and J gave up 5 bases; unmatched junction bases: 5. From germline, CDR1 is SGDLS and CDR2 YYNGEE. The CDR3 spells CASSAGQAYQPQHF. The CDR3 nucleotides are TGTGCCAGCAGCGCCGGACAGGCCTATCAGCCCCAGCATTTT.

The chain links TRBV11-2 to TRBJ2-5, with 9 bases identical to TRBD2. Germline values: CDR1 SGHAT, CDR2 FQNNGV. J lost 2 bases, V lost 6 bases, and 1 base had no gene match. The CDR3 covers 13 residues. CDR3 loop: CASRSGGQETQYF. In DNA form, the CDR3 reads TGTGCCAGCAGAAGCGGGGGGCAAGAGACCCAGTACTTC.

Details on this clone: Other DNA sequences in this sample translate to the same CDR3. CDR3 protein: CASSLGTGVYEQYF. The DNA for the CDR3 is TGCGCCAGCAGCTTAGGGACAGGGGTGTACGAGCAGTACTTC. This rearrangement joins TRBV5-1 to TRBJ2-7; 10 bases map to TRBD1. Germline CDR1 SGHRS, CDR2 YFSETQ. The CDR3 spans 14 residues. V shed 2 bases, J shed 4 bases, and the junction held 3 bases outside the gene matches.

V gene TRBV5-1 combines with J gene TRBJ2-5; TRBD2 aligns across 16 bases. V trimming: 0 bases; J trimming: 2 bases; junction bases outside the gene matches: 7. The germline V gene has CDR1 SGHRS and CDR2 YFSETQ. This CDR3 contains 19 residues. For the CDR3, the DNA is TGCGCCAGCAGCTTGGGGGGGACTAGCGGGAGGGACCGACAAGAGACCCAGTACTTC. Its protein product is CASSLGGTSGRDRQETQYF. The variable domain in full, completed from reference TRBV5-1 and TRBJ2-5, reads KAGVTQTPRYLIKTRGQQVTLSCSPISGHRSVSWYQQTPGQGLQFLFEYFSETQRNKGNFPGRFSGRQFSNSRSEMNVSTLELGDSALYLCASSLGGTSGRDRQETQYFGPGTRLLVL.

The rearrangement joins TRBV2 to TRBJ1-5; 7 nucleotides align to TRBD1. This CDR3 has 14 amino acids. Germline V gene lookup returns CDR1 SNHLY and CDR2 FYNNEI. V shed 2 bases and J 9 bases; nucleotides not matched to a gene: 7. The CDR3 DNA reads as TGTGCCAGCAGTGAACTCTGGGACAGCCCGCCCCAGCATTTT. Translating it yields CASSELWDSPPQHF. The whole variable domain, remainder taken from reference TRBV2 and TRBJ1-5, is EPEVTQTPSHQVTQMGQEVILRCVPISNHLYFYWYRQILGQKVEFLVSFYNNEISEKSEIFDDQFSVERPDGSNFTLKIRSTKLEDSAMYFCASSELWDSPPQHFGDGTRLSIL.

This clone was seen a handful of times. V is TRBV25-1 and J is TRBJ1-1, with D perhaps matching TRBD1 (6 bases). Germline CDR1 MGHDK, CDR2 SYGVNS. V gave up 4 bases and J gave up 11 bases, with 20 bases separating them. The CDR3 loop spans 14 amino acids. CDR3 residues: CASSATGFRTVAFF. DNA for the CDR3: TGTGCCAGCAGTGCCACAGGGTTTAGGACGGTGGCTTTCTTT.

The chain combines TRBV29-1 with TRBJ2-5; the match to TRBD2 covers 7 bases. V trimming: 7 bases; J trimming: 7 bases; junction bases outside the gene matches: 12. The CDR3 contains 13 residues. Looked up from germline, CDR1 is SQVTM and CDR2 is ANQGSEA. The CDR3 nucleotides read TGCAGCGCCGCGAGTGGGAGGGCCGGGACCCAGTACTTC. Residues: CSAASGRAGTQYF.

The count of this clone is one. The rearrangement joins TRBV3-1 (or the pseudogene TRBV3-2) to TRBJ2-5, with 12 bases identical to TRBD2. Germline V gene data show CDR1 as LGHDT and CDR2 as YNNKEL (reference sequence). Losses at the gene ends were 4 bases for V and 3 bases for J; bases not matched to a gene: 3. The CDR3 runs to 15 residues. CDR3 in amino acids: CASSPGLAGKETQYF. Here the CDR3 DNA reads TGTGCCAGCAGCCCCGGACTAGCGGGGAAAGAGACCCAGTACTTC.

This chain uses TRBV19 with TRBJ2-3; D is perhaps TRBD2 (7 bases). V was trimmed by 6 bases and J by 3 bases, leaving 13 bases between them. The germline V gene has CDR1 LNHDA and CDR2 SQIVND (reference sequence). The CDR3 is 14 residues long. The CDR3 sequence is CASSVGGPTDTQYF. The CDR3 DNA is TGTGCCAGTAGCGTGGGGGGGCCTACAGATACGCAGTATTTT.

J is TRBJ1-3 and V is TRBV5-1; 7 positions match TRBD1. Unmatched junction bases numbered 4, after V lost 1 base and J lost 0 bases. From germline, CDR1 is SGHRS and CDR2 YFSETQ. This CDR3 contains 16 residues. In nucleotides, the CDR3 is TGCGCCAGCAGCTTGTCCACAGGGGCCTCTGGAAACACCATATATTTT. Protein sequence: CASSLSTGASGNTIYF.

The J gene is TRBJ1-1, the V gene TRBV3-1 (or the pseudogene TRBV3-2), with TRBD1 matching over 8 bases. Germline V CDR1 and CDR2: LGHDT, YNNKEL (reference sequence). Losses at the gene ends were 1 base for V and 5 bases for J; bases not matched to a gene: 6. The CDR3 has 15 residues. This CDR3 reads CASSQGGQGGTEAFF. CDR3 DNA: TGTGCCAGCAGCCAAGGAGGACAGGGAGGTACTGAAGCTTTCTTT.

This clone was found once. The rearrangement joins TRBV2 to TRBJ2-2; D ambiguous. The ends were cut back, 2 bases at V and 1 base at J, with 11 bases in the middle. The CDR3 contains 16 residues. CDR1 is SNHLY and CDR2 is FYNNEI in the germline V gene. In nucleotides, the CDR3 is TGTGCCAGCAGTGAATCAGCCCGAGGGAACACCGGGGAGCTGTTTTTT. This sequence encodes CASSESARGNTGELFF.

The V call is TRBV18, the J call TRBJ2-2, with D possibly being TRBD2 (7 bases). V lost 4 bases and J 5 bases, leaving 14 bases between the germline ends. The V gene's germline CDR1 is KGHSH and CDR2 LQKENI. The CDR3 consists of 15 residues. The CDR3 protein is CASSREQGGTGELFF. The CDR3 DNA is TGTGCCAGCTCACGCGAACAGGGAGGGACCGGGGAGCTGTTTTTT.

The CDR3 is CASSHPGTKQFF. As DNA, the CDR3 is TGTGCCAGCAGCCACCCTGGGACTAAGCAGTTCTTC. V gene TRBV12-3 or TRBV12-4 combines with J gene TRBJ2-1; 7 positions match TRBD2. J lost 11 bases, V lost 6 bases, and 7 bases had no gene match. This CDR3 has 12 residues.

This chain joins TRBV27 and TRBJ2-7; TRBD1 might be the D (6 bases). The V and J ends lost 1 base and 1 base respectively, with 11 bases between them. The CDR3 is made up of 15 amino acids. Germline CDR1 MNHEY, CDR2 SMNVEV (reference sequence). CDR3 region: CASSLFPTGSYEQYF. CDR3 coding DNA: TGTGCCAGCAGTTTATTCCCGACAGGATCCTACGAGCAGTACTTC.

The count of this clone is one. The V and J genes are TRBV3-1 (or the pseudogene TRBV3-2) and TRBJ2-1, with D perhaps matching TRBD2 (5 bases). Germline assignment: CDR1 LGHDT and CDR2 YNNKEL (reference sequence). The CDR3 sequence is 12 residues long. Trimming stripped 3 bases from V and 10 bases from J, with 10 bases between. Here the CDR3 reads CASSQLGGEQFF. Here the CDR3 DNA reads TGTGCCAGCAGCCAGTTGGGCGGGGAGCAGTTCTTC.

This chain connects TRBV9 to TRBJ1-1; perhaps TRBD1 as D (5 bases). The length of the CDR3 is 15 residues. V dropped 3 bases and J dropped 3 bases, with 15 bases sitting between them. The V gene's germline CDR1 is SGDLS and CDR2 YYNGEE. The CDR3 loop is CASSAGTPDDTEAFF. The CDR3, as DNA: TGTGCCAGCAGCGCCGGGACTCCCGACGACACTGAAGCTTTCTTT.

The chain has TRBV3-1 (or the pseudogene TRBV3-2) and TRBJ1-2; 8 bases align to TRBD1. After removal of 4 bases from V and 8 bases from J, the junction contained 18 bases not matched to a gene. Germline-derived CDR1 and CDR2 are LGHDT and YNNKEL (reference sequence). The CDR3 runs 17 residues. CDR3 in DNA: TGTGCCAGCAGCCTACCGGGCAGGGGGCTACCTCCCCGAGGCTACACCTTC. Amino acids: CASSLPGRGLPPRGYTF.

This sequence joins TRBV21-1 and TRBJ1-5; the D call TRBD1 from the table was never checked on the DNA. TRBV21-1 is an annotated pseudogene. This CDR3 spans 15 amino acids. CDR3 loop: CASSITRGPSQPQHF. CDR3 nucleotides: TGTGCCAGCAGCATAACCAGGGGGCCCAGTCAGCCCCAGCATTTT.

This clone was observed a handful of times. This rearrangement joins TRBV4-1 to TRBJ1-6, with D perhaps matching TRBD1 (5 bases). V was pared by 2 bases and J by 14 bases, with 13 bases between. CDR1 and CDR2 from the germline V gene are MGHRA and YSYEKL. CDR3 length: 13 amino acids. The CDR3 here is CASSQSAGFTLHF. DNA for the CDR3: TGCGCCAGCAGCCAATCTGCAGGGTTCACCCTCCACTTT.